This entry lists 28 T cell receptor beta chains sequenced from one sample in a study of T cells in localized non-small cell lung cancer. Assay used: immunoSEQ multiplex PCR; TCRdb lists only in-frame clones, some missing. The data show around 25,000 clones, 80% to 90% seen once. The source was peripheral blood, collected before any cancer treatment. Receptor source: a female donor older than 55 with stage I lung adenocarcinoma.

The chain uses TRBV19 and TRBJ2-1; D gene uncertain. The CDR3 totals 14 residues. Germline loops: CDR1 LNHDA, CDR2 SQIVND (reference sequence). With 8 bases removed from V and 4 bases from J, the gap between germline ends came to 15 bases. This chain's CDR3 is CASEGDGQYNEQFF. The DNA of the CDR3 is TGTGCCAGTGAAGGCGACGGGCAGTACAATGAGCAGTTCTTC.

This clone was recorded only once. CDR3: CASSQDPGSGGREQYF. The CDR3 DNA follows: TGCGCCAGCAGCCAAGATCCGGGTAGCGGTGGGCGGGAGCAGTACTTC. J is TRBJ2-7 and V is TRBV4-1; possibly TRBD2 for D (6 bases). The V end was cut by 0 bases, the J end by 7 bases, with 19 bases between. Germline V CDR1 and CDR2: MGHRA, YSYEKL. The CDR3 runs 16 residues.

The rearrangement links TRBV5-1 to TRBJ2-1; weak D call: TRBD1 (6 bases). The germline CDR1 and CDR2 sequences are SGHRS and YFSETQ. The V end was cut by 2 bases, the J end by 4 bases, with 13 bases between. This CDR3 region has 15 residues. CDR3 sequence (DNA): TGCGCCAGCAGCTTCACAGGACAGCCTTACAATGAGCAGTTCTTC. Its protein product is CASSFTGQPYNEQFF.

The CDR3 loop reads CASRGDRARYGYTF. CDR3 bases: TGTGCCAGCAGGGGCGACAGGGCGCGCTATGGCTACACCTTC. The chain is built from TRBV11-1 and TRBJ1-2; 7 nucleotides align to TRBD1. The germline V gene encodes CDR1 SGHAT and CDR2 FQDESV (reference sequence). J gave up 4 bases and V 6 bases, and 8 bases lay outside the gene matches. The CDR3 sequence is 14 residues long.

This clone has more than one count but fewer than ten. DNA of the CDR3: TGCGCCAGCAGCTCCGGCACTAGCGGTTCCTACGAGCAGTACTTC. Its translation: CASSSGTSGSYEQYF. V is TRBV5-1 and J is TRBJ2-7; 8 bases match TRBD2. J was trimmed by 1 base and V by 3 bases; bases with no gene match: 6. Germline CDR1 is SGHRS and CDR2 is YFSETQ. CDR3 length equals 15 residues. Complete variable domain (other parts from reference TRBV5-1 and TRBJ2-7): KAGVTQTPRYLIKTRGQQVTLSCSPISGHRSVSWYQQTPGQGLQFLFEYFSETQRNKGNFPGRFSGRQFSNSRSEMNVSTLELGDSALYLCASSSGTSGSYEQYFGPGTRLTVT.

V is TRBV5-1 and J is TRBJ2-5; D remains ambiguous. Germline V gene data show CDR1 as SGHRS and CDR2 as YFSETQ. V lost 2 bases to trimming and J lost 5 bases, with 7 bases between them. The CDR3 spans 12 residues. CDR3 DNA: TGCGCCAGCAGCTTTAATGAGGAGACCCAGTACTTC. Translated: CASSFNEETQYF.

V is TRBV6-6 and J is TRBJ1-1, with D possibly TRBD1 on 6 matching bases. CDR1 and CDR2 (germline): MNHNY, SVGAGI (reference sequence). The CDR3 has 15 residues. V shed 0 bases and J shed 0 bases, with 8 bases lying between them. In DNA, the CDR3 is TGTGCCAGCAGTTACTCGCAGGGGCTGAACACTGAAGCTTTCTTT. Its protein is CASSYSQGLNTEAFF.

J is TRBJ1-2 and V is TRBV30; unclear D gene. This CDR3 has 13 amino acids. V gave up 2 bases and J gave up 4 bases, with 11 bases separating them. CDR1 and CDR2 from the germline V gene are GTSNPN and SVGIG (reference sequence). The CDR3 region has the DNA TGTGCCTGGAGTCCCCCAGGAGGCTATGGCTACACCTTC. Its protein product is CAWSPPGGYGYTF.

The V and J genes are TRBV12-5 and TRBJ1-2; D perhaps matches TRBD1 (6 bases). The germline V and J ends were trimmed by 6 bases and 1 base, with 15 bases remaining between them. Germline CDR1 and CDR2: LGHNT and FRNRAP. CDR3 size: 15 residues. CDR3 in DNA: TGTGCTAGTGGCATACAGGGTACAGATAACTATGGCTACACCTTC. It specifies CASGIQGTDNYGYTF.

V and J are TRBV9 and TRBJ2-1; 12 nucleotides align to TRBD2. The trim removed 0 bases at V and 9 bases at J, leaving 4 bases unmatched. Germline CDR1 is SGDLS and CDR2 is YYNGEE. CDR3 size: 15 residues. The CDR3 DNA reads TGTGCCAGCAGCGTAGTCTCTAGCGGGAGGGGTGAGCAGTTCTTC. It encodes CASSVVSSGRGEQFF.

The chain has TRBV5-1 and TRBJ1-1; possibly TRBD1 for D (6 bases). The CDR3 consists of 14 residues. Germline CDR1 reads SGHRS; CDR2 reads YFSETQ. Trimming took off 1 base at V and 1 base at J, with 8 bases between the two ends. CDR3 bases: TGCGCCAGCAGCTTGAGGACAGAGAACACTGAAGCTTTCTTT. Its protein is CASSLRTENTEAFF. The variable domain in full, completed from reference TRBV5-1 and TRBJ1-1, reads KAGVTQTPRYLIKTRGQQVTLSCSPISGHRSVSWYQQTPGQGLQFLFEYFSETQRNKGNFPGRFSGRQFSNSRSEMNVSTLELGDSALYLCASSLRTENTEAFFGQGTRLTVV.

A few counts support this clone. The J gene is TRBJ1-6, the V gene TRBV5-4; no clear D. The CDR3 sequence is 15 residues long. Between the trimmed V and J ends, which lost 6 bases and 0 bases, there was a span of 10 bases. Germline V gene sequence: CDR1 SGHNT, CDR2 YYREEE (reference sequence). Written as DNA, the CDR3 is TGTGCCAGCAAGGAGTCGAGCTCCTATAATTCACCCCTCCACTTT. This translates into CASKESSSYNSPLHF.

This clone has only one observation. The chain uses TRBV10-3 and TRBJ1-4, with D possibly TRBD1 on 6 matching bases. The germline CDR1 and CDR2 sequences are ENHRY and SYGVKD. V was clipped by 3 bases and J by 5 bases, with 16 bases between them. The length of the CDR3 is 16 residues. The CDR3 protein is CAISDYAQGQNEKLFF. For the CDR3, the DNA is TGTGCCATCAGTGATTATGCGCAGGGGCAGAATGAAAAACTGTTTTTT.

This clone was seen just once. The gene calls are TRBV9 and TRBJ2-3; 10 bases map to TRBD2. This CDR3 is built from 16 residues. Germline V lookup: CDR1 SGDLS, CDR2 YYNGEE. Losses at the gene ends were 0 bases for V and 4 bases for J; bases not matched to a gene: 5. The CDR3, as DNA: TGTGCCAGCAGCGTAGACAAGCGGGAGGGCTCAGATACGCAGTATTTT. It translates to CASSVDKREGSDTQYF.

The chain couples TRBV5-6 to TRBJ1-2; tentative D call: TRBD1 (5 bases). Trimming cost V 4 bases and J 1 base, with 8 bases left between them. Germline V gene sequence: CDR1 SGHDT, CDR2 YYEEEE. The CDR3 has 13 amino acids. In DNA, the CDR3 is TGTGCCAGCAGCACGACAGATAACTATGGCTACACCTTC. Its translation: CASSTTDNYGYTF.

The genes are TRBV6-5 and TRBJ2-3; 7 positions agree with TRBD1. Germline values: CDR1 MNHEY, CDR2 SVGAGI. The CDR3 runs to 15 residues. V gave up 6 bases and J gave up 3 bases; unmatched junction bases: 9. DNA of the CDR3: TGTGCCAGCAGCCTTGACAGGGTAGAGACAGATACGCAGTATTTT. Amino acid sequence: CASSLDRVETDTQYF.

This clone was picked up a small number of times. The chain couples TRBV2 to TRBJ1-3; 9 bases are a match to TRBD1. Trimming took 5 bases from V and 4 from J; bases not matched to a gene: 6. Germline CDR1 is SNHLY and CDR2 is FYNNEI. This CDR3 contains 15 residues. CDR3 region: CASSLDRGIGNTIYF. As DNA, the CDR3 is TGTGCCAGCAGTCTTGACAGGGGGATCGGAAACACCATATATTTT.

The chain carries TRBV6-1 and TRBJ2-3; 7 bases are shared with TRBD1. From germline, CDR1 is MNHNS and CDR2 SASEGT. The CDR3 extends over 13 amino acids. V was pared by 6 bases and J by 4 bases, with 4 bases of the junction left unmatched. The CDR3 sequence: CASSRDRADTQYF. CDR3 coding DNA: TGTGCCAGCAGCCGCGACAGGGCAGATACGCAGTATTTT.

The genes are TRBV18 and TRBJ1-1; D perhaps matches TRBD1 (6 bases). The CDR3 length is 12 residues. V was shortened by 5 bases and J by 6 bases, with 10 bases between the two germline ends. Germline CDR1 reads KGHSH; CDR2 reads LQKENI. CDR3 sequence reads: CASSSNRAEAFF. The CDR3 DNA sequence: TGTGCCAGCTCATCCAACAGGGCTGAAGCTTTCTTT.

The chain recombines TRBV5-1 with TRBJ2-1, with D perhaps given as TRBD1 or TRBD2 (5 bases each). Germline lookup yields CDR1 SGHRS and CDR2 YFSETQ. The CDR3 spans 16 residues. V was shortened by 4 bases and J by 6 bases, with 20 bases between the two germline ends. CDR3 sequence: CASSTSPAVGRNEQFF. The CDR3 DNA sequence: TGCGCCAGCAGCACCTCCCCAGCGGTGGGACGCAATGAGCAGTTCTTC.

This chain joins TRBV6-1 and TRBJ1-1, with 9 positions matching TRBD1. The CDR3 length is 14 residues. Germline assignment: CDR1 MNHNS and CDR2 SASEGT. After removal of 5 bases from V and 5 bases from J, the junction contained 6 bases not matched to a gene. The CDR3 sequence: CASSPTGGGTEAFF. The CDR3 nucleotides read TGTGCCAGCAGTCCGACAGGGGGTGGAACTGAAGCTTTCTTT.

This clone has just one count. V is TRBV9 and J is TRBJ2-7, with D uncertain. Per germline, CDR1 SGDLS and CDR2 YYNGEE. This CDR3 is built from 15 residues. V was trimmed by 0 bases and J by 1 base, leaving 11 bases between them. The CDR3 DNA is TGTGCCAGCAGCGTAGGTGGGTCAGAATCCTACGAGCAGTACTTC. It translates to CASSVGGSESYEQYF.

This clone showed up just a few times. V gene TRBV6-1 combines with J gene TRBJ1-1, with D unresolved. This CDR3 spans 14 amino acids. Germline V CDR1 and CDR2: MNHNS, SASEGT. The V end was cut by 3 bases, the J end by 0 bases, with 8 bases between. As DNA, the CDR3 is TGTGCCAGCAGTGACCCTTCCCTGAACACTGAAGCTTTCTTT. Its translation is CASSDPSLNTEAFF.

The rearrangement links TRBV30 to TRBJ2-1; D ambiguous. Germline V gene data show CDR1 as GTSNPN and CDR2 as SVGIG (reference sequence). V lost 2 bases and J lost 0, with 17 bases in between. The CDR3 is made up of 17 amino acids. This CDR3 reads CAWSPQLSRSSYNEQFF. DNA of the CDR3: TGTGCCTGGAGTCCCCAATTGAGCAGGAGCTCCTACAATGAGCAGTTCTTC.

The table lists this clone with a count of one. This chain links TRBV10-3 with TRBJ2-3; 10 bases match TRBD2. The J segment lost 2 bases and the V segment lost 7 bases, leaving 6 bases of the junction unmatched. Looked up from germline, CDR1 is ENHRY and CDR2 is SYGVKD. The length of the CDR3 is 15 residues. Here the CDR3 reads CAITKSGGDTDTQYF. DNA for the CDR3: TGTGCCATCACAAAAAGCGGGGGGGACACAGATACGCAGTATTTT.

V and J are TRBV4-1 and TRBJ2-3; D possibly corresponds to TRBD1 (5 bases). The CDR3 runs 14 residues. V lost 4 bases and J lost 2, with 10 bases in between. Germline-derived CDR1 and CDR2 are MGHRA and YSYEKL. CDR3: CASSPRTTTDTQYF. CDR3 sequence (DNA): TGCGCCAGCAGCCCCAGGACAACCACAGATACGCAGTATTTT.

This clone occurred once. One junction end does not reproduce the germline sequence, and a read error may be involved. The rearrangement links TRBV30 to TRBJ1-3; D is possibly TRBD1 (5 bases). From germline, CDR1 is GTSNPN and CDR2 SVGIG (reference sequence). CDR3 length: 13 residues. The CDR3 sequence: CAWKWGSGSTIYF. CDR3 bases: TGTGCCTGGAAGTGGGGGTCAGGAAGCACCATATATTTT. Combining the CDR3 with reference TRBV30 and TRBJ1-3 gives the whole variable domain SQTIHQWPATLVQPVGSPLSLECTVEGTSNPNLYWYRQAAGRGLQLLFYSVGIGQISSEVPQNLSASRPQDRQFILSSKKLLLSDSGFYLCAWKWGSGSTIYFGEGSWLTVV.

The chain uses TRBV6-1 and TRBJ2-7, with D perhaps matching TRBD1 (6 bases). The V and J ends lost 5 bases and 2 bases respectively, with 13 bases between them. Germline V gives CDR1 MNHNS, CDR2 SASEGT. CDR3 size: 14 residues. This CDR3 is CASSYRTAAYEQYF. The CDR3 DNA reads TGTGCCAGCAGTTATCGGACAGCCGCCTACGAGCAGTACTTC.